A selection of T cell receptor beta chains follows, all from one sample in a study of identical twins. Via MiXCR, TCRdb re-called the 5' RACE reads, giving one row per CDR3 protein. The sample lists 450,000 or so distinct CDR3 sequences, approximately 18% occurring once. Source material: naive T cells sorted from blood. The receptor set was obtained from a man aged 50-60 years in good health. CDR3s include the opening cysteine and the closing phenylalanine or tryptophan. A D gene is named only where the DNA matches it firmly. Clone size is given for some rows only: seen once, a few or many times, or a class if the clone is expanded.

D: TRBD2
J: TRBJ2-7
V: TRBV28
size: many
CDR3: CASSRTSDYYEQYF
DNA: TGTGCCAGCAGTCGGACTAGCGATTACTACGAGCAGTACTTC

D: -
J: TRBJ2-5
V: TRBV29-1
size: -
CDR3: CSVIRSQETQYF
DNA: TGCAGCGTTATTCGCAGCCAAGAGACCCAGTACTTC

D: TRBD2
J: TRBJ2-1
V: TRBV4-2
size: many
CDR3: CASSQDEELAGVFPDNEQFF
DNA: TGTGCCAGCAGCCAAGATGAGGAACTAGCGGGAGTTTTTCCCGACAATGAGCAGTTCTTC

D: -
J: TRBJ1-6
V: TRBV3-1
size: -
CDR3: CASSTRDSPLHF
DNA: TGTGCCAGCAGCACCAGGGACTCACCCCTCCACTTT

D: -
J: TRBJ2-7
V: TRBV12-3/TRBV12-4
size: -
CDR3: CASSFARGSYEQYF
DNA: TGTGCCAGCAGTTTCGCCCGGGGATCCTACGAGCAGTACTTC

D: -
J: TRBJ1-2
V: TRBV28
size: few
CDR3: CASSSPQRGYTF
DNA: TGTGCCAGCAGTTCCCCGCAACGCGGCTACACCTTC

D: -
J: TRBJ2-3
V: TRBV12-3/TRBV12-4
size: -
CDR3: CASSLASGQGTDTQYF
DNA: TGTGCCAGCAGTTTAGCATCGGGACAAGGGACAGATACGCAGTATTTT

D: -
J: TRBJ2-3
V: TRBV14
size: many
CDR3: CASSHLVTSTDTQYF
DNA: TGTGCCAGCAGCCACCTGGTTACTAGCACAGATACGCAGTATTTT

D: TRBD2
J: TRBJ2-7
V: TRBV27
size: -
CDR3: CASSSDRLAGPYEQYF
DNA: TGTGCCAGCAGCTCAGATCGACTAGCGGGACCCTACGAGCAGTACTTC

D: TRBD1
J: TRBJ2-7
V: TRBV12-3/TRBV12-4
size: -
CDR3: CASSFRPGQGTYEQYF
DNA: TGTGCCAGCAGCTTTCGTCCAGGACAGGGGACCTACGAGCAGTACTTC

D: TRBD1
J: TRBJ1-3
V: TRBV15
size: -
CDR3: CATSRGQGSGNTIYF
DNA: TGTGCCACCAGCAGAGGACAGGGCTCTGGAAACACCATATATTTT

D: TRBD2
J: TRBJ2-1
V: TRBV4-2
size: many
CDR3: CASSQDRASGNEQFF
DNA: TGTGCCAGCAGCCAAGATCGGGCTAGCGGGAATGAGCAGTTCTTC

D: TRBD1
J: TRBJ2-7
V: TRBV4-1
size: -
CDR3: CASSQTGTGLSYEQYF
DNA: TGCGCCAGCAGCCAAACCGGGACAGGGTTGTCCTACGAGCAGTACTTC

D: -
J: TRBJ2-1
V: TRBV5-4
size: -
CDR3: CASSLDPLADNEQFF
DNA: TGTGCCAGCAGCTTAGACCCACTAGCTGACAATGAGCAGTTCTTC

D: -
J: TRBJ2-5
V: TRBV6-5
size: few
CDR3: CASSSRGYQETQYF
DNA: TGTGCCAGCAGTTCCCGAGGCTACCAAGAGACCCAGTACTTC

D: -
J: TRBJ2-7
V: TRBV6-2/TRBV6-3
size: -
CDR3: CASRPLAWSSYEQYF
DNA: TGTGCCAGCAGACCTCTAGCGTGGAGCTCCTACGAGCAGTACTTC

D: -
J: TRBJ2-7
V: TRBV15
size: many
CDR3: CATSTQDGPTYEQYF
DNA: TGTGCCACCAGCACCCAGGACGGACCTACCTACGAGCAGTACTTC

D: -
J: TRBJ2-5
V: TRBV20-1
size: -
CDR3: CSARDASKGETQYF
DNA: TGCAGTGCTAGAGATGCTAGCAAGGGAGAGACCCAGTACTTC

D: -
J: TRBJ1-1
V: TRBV7-9
size: -
CDR3: CASIPTRAGMGAFF
DNA: TGTGCCAGCATCCCCACTAGGGCCGGAATGGGGGCTTTCTTT

D: -
J: TRBJ1-1
V: TRBV6-2/TRBV6-3
size: once
CDR3: CASSYSGGGLNTEAFF
DNA: TGTGCCAGCAGTTACTCTGGAGGGGGATTGAACACTGAAGCTTTCTTT

D: -
J: TRBJ2-1
V: TRBV7-3
size: -
CDR3: CASSLERGFF
DNA: TGTGCCAGCAGCTTAGAACGCGGGTTCTTC

D: -
J: TRBJ2-1
V: TRBV20-1
size: many
CDR3: CSARAFDRSSYNEQFF
DNA: TGCAGTGCTAGAGCCTTCGACAGGAGCTCCTACAATGAGCAGTTCTTC